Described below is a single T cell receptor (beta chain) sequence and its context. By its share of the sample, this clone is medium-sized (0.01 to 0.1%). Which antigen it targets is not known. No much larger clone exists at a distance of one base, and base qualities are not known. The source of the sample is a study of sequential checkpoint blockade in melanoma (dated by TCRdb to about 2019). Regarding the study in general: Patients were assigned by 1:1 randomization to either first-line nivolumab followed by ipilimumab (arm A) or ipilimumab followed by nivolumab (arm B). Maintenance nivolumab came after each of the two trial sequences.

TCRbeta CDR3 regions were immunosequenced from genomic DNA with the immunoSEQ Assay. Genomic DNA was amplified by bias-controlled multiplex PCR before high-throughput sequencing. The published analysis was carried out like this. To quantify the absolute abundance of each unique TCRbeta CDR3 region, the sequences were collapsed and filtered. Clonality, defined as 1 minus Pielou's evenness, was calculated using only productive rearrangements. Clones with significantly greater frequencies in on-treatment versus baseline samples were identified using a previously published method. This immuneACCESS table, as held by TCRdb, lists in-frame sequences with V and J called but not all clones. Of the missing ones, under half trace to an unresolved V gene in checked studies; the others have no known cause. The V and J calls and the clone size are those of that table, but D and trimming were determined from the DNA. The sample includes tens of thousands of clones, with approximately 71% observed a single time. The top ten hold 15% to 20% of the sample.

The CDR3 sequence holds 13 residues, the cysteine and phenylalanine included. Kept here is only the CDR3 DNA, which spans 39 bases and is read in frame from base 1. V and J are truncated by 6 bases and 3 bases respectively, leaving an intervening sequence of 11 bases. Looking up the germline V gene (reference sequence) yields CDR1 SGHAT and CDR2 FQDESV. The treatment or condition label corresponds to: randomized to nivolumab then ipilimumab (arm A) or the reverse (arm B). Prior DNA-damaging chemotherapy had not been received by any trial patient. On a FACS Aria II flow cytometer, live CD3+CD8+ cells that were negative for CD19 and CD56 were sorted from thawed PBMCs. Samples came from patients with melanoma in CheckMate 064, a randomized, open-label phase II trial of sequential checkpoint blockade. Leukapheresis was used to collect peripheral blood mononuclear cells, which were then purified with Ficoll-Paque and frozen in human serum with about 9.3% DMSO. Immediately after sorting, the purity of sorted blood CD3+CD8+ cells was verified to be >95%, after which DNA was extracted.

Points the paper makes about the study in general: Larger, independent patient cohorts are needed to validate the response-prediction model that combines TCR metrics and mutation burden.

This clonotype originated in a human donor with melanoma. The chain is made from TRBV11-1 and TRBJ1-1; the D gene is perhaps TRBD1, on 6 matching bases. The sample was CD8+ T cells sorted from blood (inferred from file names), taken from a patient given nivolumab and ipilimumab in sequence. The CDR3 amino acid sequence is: CASSIDRYTEAFF. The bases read TGTGCCAGCAGTATCGACAGGTACACTGAAGCTTTCTTT.